The present entry profiles one TCR beta chain with its context. What it binds is unknown. These data originate in a study of multiple sclerosis patients with progressive multifocal leukoencephalopathy. As to time point: time of PML onset. Method: immunoSEQ multiplex PCR; TCRdb's copy keeps in-frame clones and lacks some. The table shows about 30,000 clones, with approximately 85% occurring only once. Germline V gene lookup returns CDR1 MNHEY and CDR2 SMNVEV (reference sequence). V dropped 2 bases and J dropped 0 bases, with 14 bases sitting between them. This CDR3 comprises 17 residues. General observations from the study: At PML onset, no shared TRBV or TRBJ gene usage was seen.

The V call is TRBV27, the J call TRBJ2-1; D is possibly TRBD2 (5 bases). The source was PBMCs, collected from a patient treated with natalizumab. The clonotype was recovered from a woman in her thirties with progressive multifocal leukoencephalopathy. As DNA, the CDR3 is TGTGCCAGCAGTTTAAGCCCTAACGCGGGCTCCTACAATGAGCAGTTCTTC. Translating gives CASSLSPNAGSYNEQFF.